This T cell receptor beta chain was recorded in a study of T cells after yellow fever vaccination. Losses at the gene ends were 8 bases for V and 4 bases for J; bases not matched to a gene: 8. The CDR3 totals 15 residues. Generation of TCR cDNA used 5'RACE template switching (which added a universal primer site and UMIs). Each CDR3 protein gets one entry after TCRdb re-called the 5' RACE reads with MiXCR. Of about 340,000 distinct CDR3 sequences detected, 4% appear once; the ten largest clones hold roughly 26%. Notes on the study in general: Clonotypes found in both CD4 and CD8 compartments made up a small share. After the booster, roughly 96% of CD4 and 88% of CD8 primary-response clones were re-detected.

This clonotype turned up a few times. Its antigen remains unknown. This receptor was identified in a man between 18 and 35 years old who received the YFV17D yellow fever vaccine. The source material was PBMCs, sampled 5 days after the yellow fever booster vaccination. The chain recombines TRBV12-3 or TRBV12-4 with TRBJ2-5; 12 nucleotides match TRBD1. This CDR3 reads CASGKGQGARETQYF. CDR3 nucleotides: TGTGCCAGCGGAAAGGGACAGGGGGCGAGAGAGACCCAGTACTTC.